This T cell receptor beta chain came from a study of blood T cells in healthy people across ages. General study results and limits: Since the PBMCs were unsorted, naive and antigen-experienced cells could not be conclusively compared. While age rose, TCR beta diversity per million T cells dropped in a roughly linear way.

A sample-barcoded 5' primer and a J-beta primer mix were used in a second PCR of roughly 6 to 11 cycles. The template-switch adaptor, which had 12 random nucleotides, put a tag on each cDNA molecule. CDR3-containing paired-end reads numbering at least 2.5 million came from each sample. TCRdb recomputed calls from the 5' RACE reads with MiXCR, one row per CDR3 protein. The table has 550,000 to 650,000 distinct CDR3 sequences, about a quarter seen once. A remark on this clonotype: Antigen unknown.

These data also formed part of another study, on T cells of mothers and their children.

This clonotype was obtained from a boy aged 2 to 9 in good health. Sample: blood.

The CDR3 loop reads CASSLLSGGSTDTQYF. The CDR3, as DNA: TGTGCCAGCAGCTTACTCAGCGGGGGGAGCACAGATACGCAGTATTTT. This rearrangement joins TRBV7-2 to TRBJ2-3, with 9 bases aligning to TRBD2. The CDR3 sequence is 16 residues long. The V gene's germline CDR1 is SGHTA and CDR2 FQGNSA. Losses at the gene ends were 2 bases for V and 0 bases for J; bases not matched to a gene: 3.